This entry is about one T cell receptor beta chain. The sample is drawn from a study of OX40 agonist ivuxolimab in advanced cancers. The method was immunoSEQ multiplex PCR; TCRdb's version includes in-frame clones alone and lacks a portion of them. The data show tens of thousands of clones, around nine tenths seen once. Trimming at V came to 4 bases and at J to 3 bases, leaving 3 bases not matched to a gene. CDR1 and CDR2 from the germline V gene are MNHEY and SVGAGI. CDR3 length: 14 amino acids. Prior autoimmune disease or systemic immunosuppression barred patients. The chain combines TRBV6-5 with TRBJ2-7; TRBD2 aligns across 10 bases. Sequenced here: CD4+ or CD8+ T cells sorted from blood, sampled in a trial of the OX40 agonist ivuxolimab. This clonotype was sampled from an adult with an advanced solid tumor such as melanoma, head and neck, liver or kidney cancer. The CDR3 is CASSSGTSVYEQYF. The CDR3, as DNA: TGTGCCAGCAGTTCCGGGACTAGCGTCTACGAGCAGTACTTC.